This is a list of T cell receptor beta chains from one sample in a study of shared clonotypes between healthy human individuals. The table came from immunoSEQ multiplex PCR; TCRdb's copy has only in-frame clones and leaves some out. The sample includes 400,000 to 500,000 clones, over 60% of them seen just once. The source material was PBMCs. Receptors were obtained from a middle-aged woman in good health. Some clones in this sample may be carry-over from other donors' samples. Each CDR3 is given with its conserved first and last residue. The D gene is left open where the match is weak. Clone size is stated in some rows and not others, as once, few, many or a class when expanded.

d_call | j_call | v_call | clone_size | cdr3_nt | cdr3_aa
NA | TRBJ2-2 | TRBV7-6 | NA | TGTGCCAGCAGCCGGCTCGGGGAGCTGTTTTTT | CASSRLGELFF
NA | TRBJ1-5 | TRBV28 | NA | TGTGCCAGCAGTCCACGTCTGGGCAGTAATCAGCCCCAGCATTTT | CASSPRLGSNQPQHF
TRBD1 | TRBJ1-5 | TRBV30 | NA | TGTGCCTGGGGCAACAGGGGAGGTGAGCCCCAGCATTTT | CAWGNRGGEPQHF
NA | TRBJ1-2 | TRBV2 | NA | TGTGCCAGCAGTGAGGATTCCTATGGCTACACCTTC | CASSEDSYGYTF
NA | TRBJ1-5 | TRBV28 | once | TGTGCCAGCAGTTTATTGGTTGGACAGCCCCAGCATTTT | CASSLLVGQPQHF
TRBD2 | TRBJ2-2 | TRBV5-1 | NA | TGCGCCAGCAGCTTGACTAGCGGGATCAGGGAGCTGTTTTTT | CASSLTSGIRELFF
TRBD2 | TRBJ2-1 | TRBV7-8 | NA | TGTGCCAGCAGCTTCGGGACTAGCGGTCTAATCCTCGGCAATGAGCAGTTCTTC | CASSFGTSGLILGNEQFF
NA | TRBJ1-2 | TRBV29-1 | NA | TGCAGCGTTATCCCTTTTGTGGGGGGCGGGCTTAGAGGCTACACCTTC | CSVIPFVGGGLRGYTF
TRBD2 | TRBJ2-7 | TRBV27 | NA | TGTGCCAGCAGTTTCGTGGCTAGCGGGATTTACGAGCAGTACTTC | CASSFVASGIYEQYF
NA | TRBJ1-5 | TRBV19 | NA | TGTGCCAGTAGTAGCAGGGTGGACTTCAATCAGCCCCAGCATTTT | CASSSRVDFNQPQHF